This T cell receptor beta chain was obtained from a study of T-cell reconstitution after alpha-beta-depleted transplantation in children. Points from the study as a whole: About two months after transplant, alpha-beta T cells reportedly came from several hundred expanded graft clones. A year post-transplant, T-cell counts and diversity derived mostly from newly produced T cells. Day-60 TCRbeta diversity that was high in some patients was derived from surviving recipient T cells and thymic progenitors.

With regard to this clonotype: The antigen is not known.

Unique molecular identifiers were used to barcode this TCRbeta library. MiXCR was run by TCRdb on the PCR reads, yielding one entry per CDR3 protein. The sample holds about 470,000 distinct CDR3 sequences; roughly 43% are singletons and the top ten take 27%. The germline V gene encodes CDR1 MDHEN and CDR2 SYDVKM. The CDR3 extends over 13 amino acids. V was clipped by 4 bases and J by 7 bases; unmatched bases: 6. Sequencing was performed on PBMCs, taken before TCRalphabeta/CD19-depleted stem cell transplant. This clonotype was obtained from a girl aged 2 to 10 with aplastic anemia, due to receive a stem cell transplant. The chain carries TRBV28 and TRBJ2-5, with 7 nucleotides matching TRBD2. CDR3: CASSWGGSGTQYF. In nucleotides, the CDR3 is TGTGCCAGCAGTTGGGGCGGGAGCGGGACCCAGTACTTC.